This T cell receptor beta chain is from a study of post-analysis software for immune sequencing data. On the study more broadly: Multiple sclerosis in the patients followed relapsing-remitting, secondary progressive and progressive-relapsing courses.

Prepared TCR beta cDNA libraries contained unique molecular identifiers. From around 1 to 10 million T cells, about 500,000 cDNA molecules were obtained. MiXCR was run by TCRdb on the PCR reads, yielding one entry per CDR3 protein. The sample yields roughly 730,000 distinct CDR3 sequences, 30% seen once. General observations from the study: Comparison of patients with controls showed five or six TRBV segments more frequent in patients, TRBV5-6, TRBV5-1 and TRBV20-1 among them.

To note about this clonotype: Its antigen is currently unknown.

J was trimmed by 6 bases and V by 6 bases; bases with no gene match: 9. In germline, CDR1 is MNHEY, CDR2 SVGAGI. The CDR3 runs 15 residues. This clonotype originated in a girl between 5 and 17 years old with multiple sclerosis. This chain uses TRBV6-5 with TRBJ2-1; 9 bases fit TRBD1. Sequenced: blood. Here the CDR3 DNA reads TGTGCCAGCAGCTTTCGGGACAGGGAAGTCAATGAGCAGTTCTTC. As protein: CASSFRDREVNEQFF.